The 11 T cell receptor beta chains below all came from one sample that was sequenced in a study of T cells in women clearing cervical HPV infection. Produced via immunoSEQ multiplex PCR; TCRdb's table is partial and in-frame only. The sample table includes some 20,000 clones. Specimen: blood buffy coat. These receptors were obtained from a woman aged 18 to 75 with a cervical HPV16 infection that either progressed to CIN3+ or cleared (not recorded which).

Concerning this clone itself: The CDR3 end is not reached by the read, which stops 3 residues before it; the germline J gene fills it in. V and J are TRBV2 and TRBJ2-5; D might be TRBD2 (7 bases). The CDR3 contains 15 residues. The germline V gene encodes CDR1 SNHLY and CDR2 FYNNEI. The V gene lost 5 bases and the J gene lost 2 bases, with 15 bases spanning the gap. Incomplete CDR3 DNA: TGTGCCAGCAGTCCGGGGGGCGGGCTGCAAGAGACC. Translating it yields CASSPGGGLQET. The full CDR3 is CASSPGGGLQETQYF.

To note about this clone: The read ends 3 residues before the CDR3 terminus; that terminus is restored from the germline J gene. The chain combines TRBV29-1 with TRBJ1-1; no reliable D call. V was pared by 7 bases and J by 4 bases, with 22 bases between. Germline CDR1 SQVTM, CDR2 ANQGSEA. The CDR3 is made up of 15 amino acids. The DNA read from the CDR3 is TGCAGCGACGGTCGGCCAGGCCAGTACGGCACTGAA. Translating it yields CSDGRPGQYGTE. The CDR3, in full, reads CSDGRPGQYGTEAFF.

For this clone: The read halts 3 residues ahead of the CDR3 end, with the missing end drawn from the germline J gene. The chain couples TRBV13 to TRBJ2-7; 9 nucleotides line up with TRBD1. CDR3 length: 15 residues. Germline values: CDR1 PRHDT, CDR2 FYEKMQ (reference sequence). Trimming removed 5 bases from V and 5 bases from J; junction bases left unmatched: 10. CDR3 region: CASSRAGQGIDEQYF. Partial CDR3 DNA: TGTGCCAGCAGCAGGGCGGGACAGGGAATCGACGAG.

About this clone itself: The CDR3 end is not reached by the read, which stops 3 residues before it; the germline J gene fills it in. The V call is TRBV19, the J call TRBJ1-5, with TRBD1 matching 7 bases. This CDR3 contains 15 residues. The junction had 5 bases not matched to a gene; V was cut back by 3 bases and J by 3 bases. Germline CDR1 LNHDA, CDR2 SQIVND (reference sequence). The part of the CDR3 DNA that was read is TGTGCCAGTAGTATGGATAGGGGGCCCAATCAGCCC. It codes for CASSMDRGPNQP. The whole CDR3 sequence is CASSMDRGPNQPQHF.

The CDR3 protein is CASSSPGTGFGYTF. CDR3 DNA, as far as it was read: TGTGCCAGTAGTAGTCCCGGGACAGGGTTCGGC. The chain is built from TRBV19 and TRBJ1-2; the match to TRBD1 covers 9 bases. The DNA ends 3 residues before the CDR3 does, and the rest of the CDR3 is filled in from the germline J gene. The CDR3 loop spans 14 amino acids. Per the germline V gene, CDR1 is LNHDA and CDR2 is SQIVND (reference sequence).

About this clone itself: Read coverage stops 3 residues before the CDR3 terminus; the germline J gene supplies the remainder. The chain employs TRBV18 and TRBJ1-2; 9 bases match TRBD1. Germline V gives CDR1 KGHSH, CDR2 LQKENI. This CDR3 spans 14 amino acids. The part of the CDR3 DNA that was read is TGTGCCAGCTCACCGGGACAGGGTTCCCGCGGC. Translation gives CASSPGQGSRG. In full, the CDR3 is CASSPGQGSRGYTF.

About this clone itself: The observed sequence ends 3 residues before the CDR3 terminus, with the missing tail filled in from the germline J gene. V usage is TRBV5-4 and J usage is TRBJ1-2, with a tentative D call TRBD1 (6 bases). CDR1 is SGHNT, CDR2 YYREEE, per germline (reference sequence). The CDR3 consists of 15 residues. The CDR3 DNA, read in part, is TGTGCCAGCAGCTTGGTACCAGGGGAGGTTGGCGGC. Protein product: CASSLVPGEVGG. The whole CDR3 protein reads CASSLVPGEVGGYTF. Full variable domain (rest looked up from reference TRBV5-4 and TRBJ1-2): ETGVTQSPTHLIKTRGQQVTLRCSSQSGHNTVSWYQQALGQGPQFIFQYYREEENGRGNFPPRFSGLQFPNYSSELNVNALELDDSALYLCASSLVPGEVGGYTFGSGTRLTVV.

A note on this clone: Read coverage stops 3 residues before the CDR3 terminus; the germline J gene supplies the remainder. V gene TRBV5-1 combines with J gene TRBJ2-3, with TRBD2 matching over 8 bases. The CDR3 length is 17 residues. The ends lost 0 bases at V and 2 bases at J; junction bases unmatched: 8. Germline V gene lookup returns CDR1 SGHRS and CDR2 YFSETQ. CDR3 DNA, as far as it was read: TGCGCCAGCAGCTTGGCCCGGGGGGGGGCGAACACAGATACG. The encoded protein is CASSLARGGANTDT. The whole CDR3 is CASSLARGGANTDTQYF.

A remark on this clone: With the read ending 3 residues before the CDR3 end, the germline J gene is used to fill in that end. The chain combines TRBV14 with TRBJ2-7; 10 nucleotides line up with TRBD2. V was clipped by 4 bases and J by 3 bases; unmatched bases: 12. Per the germline V gene, CDR1 is SGHDN and CDR2 is FVKESK. CDR3 length: 17 amino acids. Here the CDR3 reads CASSRGGLADSDYEQYF. The CDR3 bases that were read are TGTGCCAGCAGCCGAGGTGGACTAGCGGACAGCGACTACGAG.

The chain's CDR3 is CASSQGGSGNTIYF. Partial CDR3 DNA: TGTGCCAGCAGTCAAGGGGGTTCTGGAAACACC. The chain has TRBV7-3 and TRBJ1-3, with D perhaps matching TRBD1 (6 bases). Read coverage stops 3 residues before the CDR3 terminus; the germline J gene supplies the remainder. V lost 6 bases to trimming and J lost 1 base, with 10 bases between them. Per germline, CDR1 SGHTA and CDR2 FQGTGA. The CDR3 extends over 14 amino acids.

As for this clone: The read comes to an end 3 residues before the CDR3 does, leaving the germline J gene to fill in the end. This chain joins TRBV24-1 and TRBJ1-3; 8 positions match TRBD1. The CDR3 totals 14 residues. Germline values: CDR1 KGHDR, CDR2 SFDVKD. Trimming took 7 bases from V and 5 from J; bases not matched to a gene: 6. CDR3 DNA (partial): TGTGCCACCAGGGACAGGGTAGACCGAAACACC. It translates to CATRDRVDRNT. The whole CDR3 reads CATRDRVDRNTIYF.